Shown below are 13 T cell receptor beta chains from a single sample sequenced in a study of neurological immune-mediated disorders. Each CDR3 protein gets one entry after TCRdb re-called the 5' RACE reads with MiXCR. The data show tens of thousands of distinct CDR3 sequences, 10% seen once. This sample's time point: longitudinal time-point 1 (baseline). The sample was PBMCs. These receptors came from a man aged 25-45 years in good health.

The sample holds many counts of this clonotype. The rearrangement uses TRBV6-6 and TRBJ1-6; TRBD1 aligns across 8 bases. The CDR3 sequence is 15 residues long. The V segment lost 5 bases and the J segment 7 bases; nucleotides outside the gene matches: 7. The germline gives CDR1 MNHNY, CDR2 SVGAGI (reference sequence). This CDR3 is CASSTQDRANSPLHF. The CDR3 nucleotides are TGTGCCAGCAGTACCCAGGACAGGGCAAATTCACCCCTCCACTTT.

This clonotype was found a few times. V and J are TRBV7-2 and TRBJ2-1; perhaps TRBD1 as D (6 bases). The length of the CDR3 is 13 residues. V was trimmed by 6 bases and J by 6 bases, leaving 12 bases between them. The germline V gene has CDR1 SGHTA and CDR2 FQGNSA. CDR3 sequence (DNA): TGTGCCAGCAGAATTACAGGGACCAATGAGCAGTTCTTC. Translating it yields CASRITGTNEQFF.

In its sample, this clonotype was seen many times. This chain uses TRBV29-1 with TRBJ2-7, with 9 bases matching TRBD1. CDR1 is SQVTM, CDR2 ANQGSEA, per germline. The CDR3 consists of 12 residues. The junction had 4 bases not matched to a gene; V was cut back by 2 bases and J by 8 bases. The CDR3 spells CSVEQGTGKQYF. DNA for the CDR3: TGCAGCGTTGAACAGGGGACAGGGAAGCAGTACTTC.

The chain combines TRBV7-2 with TRBJ2-1; 10 bases line up with TRBD1. V shed 2 bases and J 4 bases; nucleotides not matched to a gene: 2. The CDR3 is 15 residues long. CDR1 is SGHTA, CDR2 FQGNSA, per germline. The CDR3 is CASSLSGQGYNEQFF. The CDR3 DNA sequence: TGTGCCAGCAGCTTATCGGGACAGGGGTACAATGAGCAGTTCTTC.

This clonotype came up many times. The chain couples TRBV7-9 to TRBJ2-1; tentative D call: TRBD2 (6 bases). In germline, CDR1 is SEHNR, CDR2 FQNEAQ (reference sequence). This CDR3 contains 17 residues. The V gene lost 3 bases and the J gene lost 8 bases, with 23 bases spanning the gap. This CDR3 reads CASSFFPVGGIGDEQFF. CDR3 DNA: TGTGCCAGCAGCTTTTTTCCTGTTGGCGGGATAGGGGATGAGCAGTTCTTC.

The J gene is TRBJ2-1, the V gene TRBV21-1; the D call in the table, TRBD2, was not verified against the DNA. TRBV21-1 is described as a pseudogene. The CDR3 runs 17 residues. CDR3 loop: CASALERGYPDWNEQFF. CDR3 in DNA: TGTGCCAGCGCACTAGAGCGGGGCTATCCGGATTGGAATGAGCAGTTCTTC.

This clonotype has ten or more counts. The gene calls are TRBV7-2 and TRBJ2-1; 7 nucleotides line up with TRBD2. Germline V lookup: CDR1 SGHTA, CDR2 FQGNSA. V shed 3 bases, J shed 10 bases, and the junction held 12 bases outside the gene matches. This CDR3 region has 15 residues. CDR3 sequence reads: CASSFPRTSSEEQFF. In DNA form, the CDR3 reads TGTGCCAGCAGCTTCCCTCGGACTAGTTCTGAGGAGCAGTTCTTC.

This clonotype was counted once. The chain joins TRBV9 to TRBJ2-7, with 10 positions matching TRBD2. V was pared by 2 bases and J by 3 bases, with 5 bases of the junction left unmatched. The CDR3 is 15 residues long. The germline CDR1 and CDR2 sequences are SGDLS and YYNGEE. The CDR3 protein is CASSVTGLAFYEQYF. In nucleotides, the CDR3 is TGTGCCAGCAGCGTGACGGGACTAGCGTTCTACGAGCAGTACTTC.

This clonotype was found once. A clone one base away is much larger, so this may be a read error. The chain is built from TRBV18 and TRBJ2-7; 14 bases are shared with TRBD2. The CDR3 runs 16 residues. Germline V gene data show CDR1 as KGHSH and CDR2 as LQKENI. The V segment lost 1 base and the J segment 6 bases; nucleotides outside the gene matches: 5. CDR3 coding DNA: TGTGCCAGCTCACCACAGACTAGCGGGAGGGCCGCCGAGCAGTACTTC. This sequence encodes CASSPQTSGRAAEQYF.

The chain links TRBV7-9 to TRBJ2-5, with D tentatively TRBD2 (5 bases). Trimming took 8 bases from V and 2 from J, leaving 12 bases between them. The germline gives CDR1 SEHNR, CDR2 FQNEAQ (reference sequence). The CDR3 has 13 residues. CDR3 residues: CASPMEEQETQYF. The CDR3, as DNA: TGTGCCAGCCCAATGGAGGAACAAGAGACCCAGTACTTC.

This clonotype was observed many times. The chain joins TRBV5-1 to TRBJ2-2; D call uncertain. The CDR3 is made up of 12 amino acids. V lost 6 bases and J 2 bases, leaving 5 bases between the germline ends. Germline CDR1 SGHRS, CDR2 YFSETQ. Written as DNA, the CDR3 is TGCGCCAGCAACCTTAACACCGGGGAGCTGTTTTTT. Its protein is CASNLNTGELFF.

This clonotype was counted many times. The chain links TRBV5-6 to TRBJ2-7; D gene uncertain. The CDR3 sequence is 14 residues long. The germline CDR1 and CDR2 sequences are SGHDT and YYEEEE. The germline V and J ends were trimmed by 3 bases and 4 bases, with 14 bases remaining between them. The CDR3 DNA sequence: TGTGCCAGCAGCTCCCGGTCATCAAGATACGAGCAGTACTTC. Translation: CASSSRSSRYEQYF.

This clonotype was seen ten or more times. V and J are TRBV6-5 and TRBJ1-1; TRBD1 aligns across 7 bases. The germline V gene encodes CDR1 MNHEY and CDR2 SVGAGI. V lost 7 bases, J lost 4 bases, and 21 bases stayed unmatched. This CDR3 has 18 amino acids. CDR3 nucleotide sequence: TGTGCCAGCACTAATGCCATACCGGGACAGAAAGGGAGCACTGAAGCTTTCTTT. Its translation: CASTNAIPGQKGSTEAFF.